The rows below give T cell receptor beta chains drawn from one sample of a study of identical twins. TCRdb used MiXCR to reprocess the 5' RACE reads, holding one entry per CDR3 protein. The profile shows about 660,000 distinct CDR3 sequences, 8% to 9% of them singletons. Another study also made use of these data, one on yellow fever vaccine responses in identical twins.

The specimen sequenced was PBMCs. The receptors here all came from a woman younger than 30 in good health. Each CDR3 is given with its conserved first and last residue. A D gene is named only where the DNA matches it firmly. Rows give clone size only sometimes, using once, few, many, or a class for an expanded clone.

CASSPSLAGFVSITNEQFF | TGTGCCAGCAGCCCGAGTCTGGCAGGATTCGTATCAATCACCAATGAGCAGTTCTTC | TRBJ2-1 | TRBV11-2 | . | few
CSARFGTGGFDTEAFF | TGCAGTGCTAGATTCGGGACAGGGGGCTTCGACACTGAGGCTTTCTTT | TRBJ1-1 | TRBV20-1 | TRBD1 | .
CASEPTGGSPLHF | TGTGCCAGCGAGCCGACGGGAGGATCACCCCTCCACTTT | TRBJ1-6 | TRBV2 | . | .
CASSSGQTLSYNEQFF | TGCGCCAGCAGCTCAGGACAGACCTTATCCTACAATGAGCAGTTCTTC | TRBJ2-1 | TRBV5-1 | . | few
CASSYSRLYEKLFF | TGTGCCAGCAGTTACTCGAGGCTTTATGAAAAACTGTTTTTT | TRBJ1-4 | TRBV6-5 | . | .
CASSLWAARGELFF | TGTGCCAGCAGCTTATGGGCAGCCCGGGGGGAGCTGTTTTTT | TRBJ2-2 | TRBV7-9 | . | .
CASSRLAGGNEQFF | TGTGCCAGCAGTAGACTAGCGGGAGGGAATGAGCAGTTCTTC | TRBJ2-1 | TRBV6-1 | TRBD2 | many
CASSTNGAGEGGETQYF | TGTGCCAGCAGCACAAATGGGGCGGGAGAGGGCGGCGAGACCCAGTACTTC | TRBJ2-5 | TRBV7-9 | TRBD2 | few
CASSLLPNTDTQYF | TGTGCCAGCTCTCTCTTGCCAAACACAGATACGCAGTATTTT | TRBJ2-3 | TRBV18 | . | few
CPSSPNPNSGANVLTF | TGTCCCAGCAGCCCCAACCCTAACTCTGGGGCCAACGTCCTGACTTTC | TRBJ2-6 | TRBV7-2 | . | few
CASSLGSSGTSTDTQYF | TGCGCCAGCAGCTTAGGTTCGAGCGGGACTAGCACAGATACGCAGTATTTT | TRBJ2-3 | TRBV5-1 | TRBD2 | .
CSARAGGLPGELFF | TGCAGTGCTAGAGCCGGAGGGCTCCCAGGGGAGCTGTTTTTT | TRBJ2-2 | TRBV20-1 | . | few
CSARDPPDTQYF | TGCAGTGCTAGAGATCCGCCAGATACGCAGTATTTT | TRBJ2-3 | TRBV20-1 | . | many
CASSLGVRMGGYTF | TGTGCCAGCAGCTTAGGGGTTCGCATGGGTGGCTACACCTTC | TRBJ1-2 | TRBV11-2 | . | few
CASSQEGAGAITGELFF | TGCGCCAGCAGCCAAGAAGGAGCGGGGGCAATCACCGGGGAGCTGTTTTTT | TRBJ2-2 | TRBV4-1 | TRBD2 | .
CASNNRDRGTNEQFF | TGTGCCAGCAACAACCGGGACAGGGGGACAAATGAGCAGTTCTTC | TRBJ2-1 | TRBV6-2/TRBV6-3 | TRBD1 | .
CASSHLSRGMSGYTF | TGTGCCAGCAGTCACTTATCCAGGGGCATGAGCGGCTACACCTTC | TRBJ1-2 | TRBV3-1 | . | many
CATSQQRSSYNEQFF | TGTGCCACCAGCCAACAAAGAAGCTCCTACAATGAGCAGTTCTTC | TRBJ2-1 | TRBV15 | . | few
CASSYRTSGLRSYNEQFF | TGTGCCAGCAGTTACCGGACTAGCGGCCTCCGCTCCTACAATGAGCAGTTCTTC | TRBJ2-1 | TRBV27 | TRBD2 | few
CASSPGTYSYNEQFF | TGTGCCAGCAGCCCCGGGACTTATTCCTACAATGAGCAGTTCTTC | TRBJ2-1 | TRBV7-9 | . | few
CASSESLPGANVLTF | TGTGCCAGCAGTGAAAGTCTTCCTGGGGCCAACGTCCTGACTTTC | TRBJ2-6 | TRBV2 | . | few
CASSLGRDTPYEQYF | TGTGCCAGCAGCTTAGGGAGGGATACTCCCTACGAGCAGTACTTC | TRBJ2-7 | TRBV7-2 | . | many
CASSRPGTGAEQYF | TGTGCCAGCAGCAGGCCCGGGACAGGGGCCGAGCAGTACTTC | TRBJ2-7 | TRBV7-8 | TRBD1 | few
CSARTTGTGDREQYF | TGCAGTGCTAGAACAACCGGGACAGGGGATCGGGAGCAGTACTTC | TRBJ2-7 | TRBV20-1 | TRBD1 | .
CASSGTGFQSVYEQYF | TGTGCCAGCTCCGGGACAGGGTTTCAGTCAGTCTACGAGCAGTACTTC | TRBJ2-7 | TRBV6-1 | TRBD1 | few
CASTRDRGLPNEQFF | TGTGCCAGCACCAGGGACAGAGGATTGCCCAATGAGCAGTTCTTC | TRBJ2-1 | TRBV6-2/TRBV6-3 | TRBD1 | few
CSVRQQNTGELFF | TGCAGCGTTAGACAGCAGAACACCGGGGAGCTGTTTTTT | TRBJ2-2 | TRBV29-1 | . | .
CSARAQDSYEQYF | TGCAGTGCTAGAGCACAGGACTCCTACGAGCAGTACTTC | TRBJ2-7 | TRBV20-1 | . | .
CATSVLRTVSGANVLTF | TGTGCCACCAGCGTGCTCCGGACAGTTTCTGGGGCCAACGTCCTGACTTTC | TRBJ2-6 | TRBV15 | . | .
CASSQTRYPIFAGDQETQYF | TGTGCCAGCAGCCAGACGCGCTACCCCATTTTCGCGGGGGACCAAGAGACCCAGTACTTC | TRBJ2-5 | TRBV3-1 | TRBD2 | .
CASSRTGGGTEAFF | TGTGCCAGCAGCCGGACAGGAGGGGGGACTGAAGCTTTCTTT | TRBJ1-1 | TRBV7-9 | TRBD1 | few
CASSLDVGQSSYEQYF | TGCGCCAGCAGCTTGGACGTAGGGCAGAGTTCCTACGAGCAGTACTTC | TRBJ2-7 | TRBV5-1 | . | .
CASRDSGGTYNEQFF | TGTGCCAGCAGAGATAGCGGGGGGACGTACAATGAGCAGTTCTTC | TRBJ2-1 | TRBV28 | TRBD2 | .
CASSLLLADSYEQYF | TGTGCCAGCAGCTTATTACTAGCCGATTCCTACGAGCAGTACTTC | TRBJ2-7 | TRBV7-2 | . | many
CASSATLPGTGGAKANYGYTF | TGTGCCAGCAGTGCTACGCTCCCCGGGACAGGGGGCGCGAAAGCTAACTATGGCTACACCTTC | TRBJ1-2 | TRBV28 | TRBD1 | few
CASSTSRDRESGAFF | TGTGCCAGCAGCACCTCCAGGGACAGGGAGAGTGGAGCTTTCTTT | TRBJ1-1 | TRBV7-9 | TRBD1 | few
CASSFSASGVGLYEQYF | TGTGCCAGCAGCTTCTCCGCTAGCGGAGTGGGCCTTTACGAGCAGTACTTC | TRBJ2-7 | TRBV7-2 | TRBD2 | many
CATSDPAGGLINEQFF | TGTGCCACCAGTGATCCAGCGGGAGGGCTAATCAATGAGCAGTTCTTC | TRBJ2-1 | TRBV24-1 | TRBD2 | few
CASSPLGQVHYEQYF | TGTGCCAGCAGTCCGCTTGGACAGGTCCATTACGAGCAGTACTTC | TRBJ2-7 | TRBV28 | TRBD1 | few
CASSFNFVNEQYF | TGTGCCAGCAGCTTCAATTTTGTAAACGAGCAGTACTTC | TRBJ2-7 | TRBV11-2 | . | few
CATSRSEDGPSYEQYF | TGTGCCACCAGCAGATCCGAGGACGGTCCCTCCTACGAGCAGTACTTC | TRBJ2-7 | TRBV15 | . | few
CASSLRREAPQETQYF | TGCGCCAGCAGCTTGAGGCGGGAGGCCCCCCAAGAGACCCAGTACTTC | TRBJ2-5 | TRBV5-1 | TRBD2 | many
CAGNRGETQYF | TGTGCCGGAAACAGGGGAGAGACCCAGTACTTC | TRBJ2-5 | TRBV2 | TRBD1 | few
CASSVWDRRDNEQFF | TGTGCCAGCAGCGTATGGGACAGACGGGACAATGAGCAGTTCTTC | TRBJ2-1 | TRBV9 | TRBD1 | few
CASSLQNNEQFF | TGTGCCAGCAGCCTGCAGAACAATGAGCAGTTCTTC | TRBJ2-1 | TRBV12-3/TRBV12-4 | . | many
CATPGQGAEGELFF | TGTGCCACCCCGGGACAGGGGGCTGAGGGGGAGCTGTTTTTT | TRBJ2-2 | TRBV5-4 | TRBD1 | .
CATLPGWYNSPLHF | TGTGCCACCCTACCAGGCTGGTATAATTCACCCCTCCACTTT | TRBJ1-6 | TRBV28 | . | few
CASSLGVAGNTGELFF | TGTGCCAGCAGTTTGGGTGTAGCGGGGAACACCGGGGAGCTGTTTTTT | TRBJ2-2 | TRBV12-3/TRBV12-4 | TRBD2 | many
CASSSTTGDFPGELFF | TGTGCCAGCAGCTCTACGACAGGGGATTTCCCCGGGGAGCTGTTTTTT | TRBJ2-2 | TRBV7-9 | TRBD1 | .
CASMTGFLPYEQYF | TGTGCCAGCATGACCGGCTTTTTACCCTACGAGCAGTACTTC | TRBJ2-7 | TRBV28 | . | .
CSVESSSTEAFF | TGCAGCGTTGAGAGTTCTTCCACTGAAGCTTTCTTT | TRBJ1-1 | TRBV29-1 | . | many
CASSLSLYNSPLHF | TGTGCCAGCAGTTTAAGCCTTTATAATTCACCCCTCCACTTT | TRBJ1-6 | TRBV27 | . | many
CASSYGRYSNEKLFF | TGTGCCAGCAGTTACGGGAGGTATTCTAATGAAAAACTGTTTTTT | TRBJ1-4 | TRBV6-5 | . | .
CASSQAGDRADTQYF | TGCGCCAGCAGCCAGGCGGGTGATAGGGCAGATACGCAGTATTTT | TRBJ2-3 | TRBV5-1 | . | few
CASSLGGGDYYEQYF | TGTGCCAGCAGCTTAGGCGGGGGGGATTACTACGAGCAGTACTTC | TRBJ2-7 | TRBV11-3 | TRBD2 | few
CASSQDSRETQYF | TGTGCCAGCAGTCAGGACAGTCGAGAGACCCAGTACTTC | TRBJ2-5 | TRBV6-2/TRBV6-3 | . | many
CASSLLGLGMNEQFF | TGCGCCAGCAGCTTGTTAGGACTAGGGATGAATGAGCAGTTCTTC | TRBJ2-1 | TRBV5-1 | TRBD2 | .
CAMGTSSYEQYF | TGTGCCATGGGGACGAGCTCCTACGAGCAGTACTTC | TRBJ2-7 | TRBV7-9 | . | few
CASSLQARDRSYEQYF | TGTGCCAGCAGCTTACAGGCCCGGGACAGGTCCTACGAGCAGTACTTC | TRBJ2-7 | TRBV11-2 | TRBD1 | .